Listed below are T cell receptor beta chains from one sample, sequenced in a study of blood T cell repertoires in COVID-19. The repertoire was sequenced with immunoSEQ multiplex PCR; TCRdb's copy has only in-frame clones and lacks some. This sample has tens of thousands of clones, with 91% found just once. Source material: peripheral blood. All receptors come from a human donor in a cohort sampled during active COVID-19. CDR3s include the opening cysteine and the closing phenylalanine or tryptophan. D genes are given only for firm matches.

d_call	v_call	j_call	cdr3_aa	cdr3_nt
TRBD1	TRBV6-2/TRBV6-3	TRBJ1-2	CASSYPGTGAWYYGYTF	TGTGCCAGCAGTTATCCCGGGACAGGGGCGTGGTACTATGGCTACACCTTC
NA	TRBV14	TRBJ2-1	CASSLGGGPYNEQFF	TGTGCCAGCAGCCTAGGAGGGGGCCCTTACAATGAGCAGTTCTTC
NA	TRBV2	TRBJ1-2	CASWLGDYGYTF	TGTGCCAGCTGGTTAGGAGACTATGGCTACACCTTC
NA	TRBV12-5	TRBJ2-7	CASALGRGTYEQYF	TGTGCTAGTGCCTTGGGGAGAGGCACCTACGAGCAGTACTTC
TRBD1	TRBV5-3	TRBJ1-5	CARSLPGGCNQPQHF	TGTGCCAGAAGTCTACCAGGGGGATGTAATCAGCCCCAGCATTTT
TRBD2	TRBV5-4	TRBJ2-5	CASSLGSGGNQETQYF	TGTGCCAGCAGCTTGGGGAGCGGGGGGAATCAAGAGACCCAGTACTTC
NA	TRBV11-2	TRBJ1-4	CASSPLSGTLNEKLFF	TGTGCCAGCAGCCCCCTGTCCGGGACACTTAATGAAAAACTGTTTTTT
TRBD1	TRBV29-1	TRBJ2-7	CSVGTGTYEQYF	TGCAGCGTTGGGACAGGGACCTACGAGCAGTACTTC
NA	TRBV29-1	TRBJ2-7	CSVLETGRNSYEQYF	TGCAGCGTCCTTGAGACAGGTCGTAACTCCTACGAGCAGTACTTC
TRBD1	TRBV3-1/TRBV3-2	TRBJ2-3	CASSQGLQGMDTQYF	TGTGCCAGCAGCCAAGGGTTACAGGGGATGGATACGCAGTATTTT
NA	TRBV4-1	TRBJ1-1	CASSQGRGGGDYTEAFF	TGCGCCAGCAGCCAAGGTCGGGGAGGGGGGGACTACACTGAAGCTTTCTTT